A selection of T cell receptor beta chains follows, all from one sample in a study of blood T cell repertoires in COVID-19. Data came from immunoSEQ multiplex PCR; TCRdb stores just in-frame clones and leaves some out. The table includes under 400,000 clones, 86% detected once. Sequencing input: PBMCs or T cells enriched from blood (not recorded which). All receptors come from a woman in her forties with acute COVID-19. Both conserved end residues are part of each CDR3. A D gene is named only where the DNA matches it firmly. Rows give clone size only sometimes, using once, few, many, or a class for an expanded clone.

>TRBJ1-4|-|-|TRBV7-2
TGTGCCAGCAGCTTAAGAGGGGGAGTAATCGAAAAACTGTTTTTT
CASSLRGGVIEKLFF
>TRBJ1-4|-|-|TRBV13
TGTGCCAGCAGCGTTAGAGGGGGGGTAACGAATGAAAAACTGTTTTTT
CASSVRGGVTNEKLFF
>TRBJ1-2|-|TRBD1|TRBV29-1
TGCAGCGTTGGTCGGGACAGCTATGGCTACACCTTC
CSVGRDSYGYTF
>TRBJ1-6|once|-|TRBV7-2
TGTGCCAGCACCAAGCGGGGAGATAATTCACCCCTCCACTTT
CASTKRGDNSPLHF
>TRBJ1-1|-|-|TRBV6-2/TRBV6-3
TGTGCCAGCAGTTGGGGGACAAACACTGAAGCTTTCTTT
CASSWGTNTEAFF
>TRBJ1-2|-|TRBD1|TRBV12-3/TRBV12-4
TGTGCCAGCAGTTTACAGGGGGGCTATGGCTACACCTTC
CASSLQGGYGYTF
>TRBJ2-2|-|TRBD1|TRBV19
TGTGCCAGTAGGGTAAGACAGGGGACAGAGGACACCGGGGAGCTGTTTTTT
CASRVRQGTEDTGELFF
>TRBJ2-7|-|-|TRBV27
TGTGCCAGCAGTTTATCTTACAGCCTAAGCTCCTACGAGCAGTACTTC
CASSLSYSLSSYEQYF
>TRBJ2-5|-|-|TRBV15
TGTGCCACCAGCAGAAGCCCAGCGGAGACCCAGTACTTC
CATSRSPAETQYF
>TRBJ2-5|-|TRBD2|TRBV11-1
TGTGCCAGCAGGGGACTAGGTTCCCAAGAGACCCAGTACTTC
CASRGLGSQETQYF
>TRBJ2-1|-|TRBD1|TRBV3-1/TRBV3-2
TGTGCCAGCAGCCAAGGAGGGGGCATCAGTAGTGAGCAGTTCTTC
CASSQGGGISSEQFF
>TRBJ1-5|once|TRBD1|TRBV10-3
TGTGCCGCCGGGACAGGGAAACATAGCAATCAGCCCCAGCATTTT
CAAGTGKHSNQPQHF
>TRBJ1-1|-|TRBD1|TRBV6-2/TRBV6-3
TGTGCCAGCAGTTACGACAGGGGTCCCTCAGTGAACACTGAAGCTTTCTTT
CASSYDRGPSVNTEAFF
>TRBJ2-7|-|-|TRBV5-6
TGTGCCAGCACCGTGGCCTTGCACGAGCAGTACTTC
CASTVALHEQYF
>TRBJ1-2|-|-|TRBV6-5
TGTGCCAGCAGTTACTCTACCCACACGGAGGCCTATGGCTACACCTTC
CASSYSTHTEAYGYTF
>TRBJ1-2|-|TRBD1|TRBV25-1
TGTGCCAGCAGTGAACACACGACAGGGTGGTTCTATGGCTACACCTTC
CASSEHTTGWFYGYTF
>TRBJ1-1|-|-|TRBV4-3
TGCGCCAGCAGCCAACGACCGGGACTAAGAGCTTTCTTT
CASSQRPGLRAFF
>TRBJ1-4|-|-|TRBV2
TGTGCCAGCAAGCTCAGGTTTTCGAATCTGTTTTTT
CASKLRFSNLFF
>TRBJ2-1|-|-|TRBV7-2
TGTGCCAGCAGCCCCCGTGGTAGCGCCTACAATGAGCAGTTCTTC
CASSPRGSAYNEQFF
>TRBJ2-5|-|TRBD2|TRBV6-6
TGTGCCAGCAGACCCGGACTAGCGGGAGGAGAGACCCAGTACTTC
CASRPGLAGGETQYF
>TRBJ2-1|-|TRBD1|TRBV7-8
TGTGCCAGCAGCCGAGACGGGACAGGGTTTGTCAATGAGCAGTTCTTC
CASSRDGTGFVNEQFF
>TRBJ2-2|-|TRBD2|TRBV19
TGTGCCAGTAGTATGGGCGGGAGGTACACCGGGGAGCTGTTTTTT
CASSMGGRYTGELFF
>TRBJ1-5|-|-|TRBV24-1
TGTGCCACCGGGGGGTCGGGCGGCAATCAGCCCCAGCATTTT
CATGGSGGNQPQHF
>TRBJ1-4|-|TRBD1|TRBV7-2
TGTGCCAGCAGCTTGACAGGGTATAATGAAAAACTGTTTTTT
CASSLTGYNEKLFF
>TRBJ1-2|-|-|TRBV4-3
TGCGCCAGCAGCCAAGATGTCATTAGGACAGACGTCTATGGCTACACCTTC
CASSQDVIRTDVYGYTF
>TRBJ2-1|once|TRBD1|TRBV9
TGTGCCAGCAGCCCGAGGGACAGCTTCTCCTACAATGAGCAGTTCTTC
CASSPRDSFSYNEQFF
>TRBJ1-2|-|TRBD1|TRBV19
TGTGCCAGTAGTATTCTGGGACAGGGGGACGGCTATGGCTACACCTTC
CASSILGQGDGYGYTF
>TRBJ2-7|-|-|TRBV9
TGTGCCAGCAGCGTAGGTGGGTCTCGGGCCTACGAGCAGTACTTC
CASSVGGSRAYEQYF
>TRBJ2-7|-|TRBD2|TRBV6-5
TGTGCCAGCAGCCTCCGGGAGGGGAACGAGCAGTACTTC
CASSLREGNEQYF
>TRBJ1-5|-|-|TRBV2
TGTGCCAGCAAAACAGGGACTAGGGGCAATCAGCCCCAGCATTTT
CASKTGTRGNQPQHF
>TRBJ2-5|-|-|TRBV4-1
TGCGCCAGCAGCCAAGAAGGGGCGCAAGAGACCCAGTACTTC
CASSQEGAQETQYF
>TRBJ2-5|once|TRBD2|TRBV29-1
TGCAGCGTTGATCGGAACCTTCTGGCTAGCGGGGGCCGAGGGACCCAGTACTTC
CSVDRNLLASGGRGTQYF
>TRBJ1-2|-|-|TRBV9
TGTGCCAGCAGGAGACACGGGGTTAACTATGGCTACACCTTC
CASRRHGVNYGYTF
>TRBJ2-2|-|TRBD2|TRBV10-2
TGCGCCAGCAGGGGGCTAATTACCGGGACTAGCGGAGGTTCGAACACCGGGGAGCTGTTTTTT
CASRGLITGTSGGSNTGELFF
>TRBJ1-3|once|-|TRBV5-1
TGCGCCAGCAGCGAGGGTAGAGCGGGAAACACCATATATTTT
CASSEGRAGNTIYF